A selection of T cell receptor beta chains follows, all from one sample in a study of blood T cells in healthy people across ages. TCRdb reprocessed the 5' RACE reads with MiXCR, giving one entry per CDR3 protein. The table lists about 1,600,000 distinct CDR3 sequences, around 42% of them singletons. The source material was blood. These receptors originate from a young woman in good health. The CDR3 runs from the conserved cysteine through the conserved F or W. D genes are given only for firm matches. Expanded clones are given a class, and other clones once, few, many or no size at all.

v_gene,j_gene,abundance,d_gene,CDR3nt,CDR3aa
TRBV7-2,TRBJ2-7,few,TRBD2,TGTGCCAGCAGCTTCAGTCCAGCGGGAGGCTACGAGCAGTACTTC,CASSFSPAGGYEQYF
TRBV15,TRBJ2-7,.,TRBD1,TGTGCCACCAGCAGAGCGGGGACAGGGGGCCGAATTAGGAACTACGAGCAGTACTTC,CATSRAGTGGRIRNYEQYF
TRBV2,TRBJ2-7,.,TRBD2,TGTGCCAGCAGTGAAGTGTTTCTAGCGGGAGGACTATACGACGAGCAGTACTTC,CASSEVFLAGGLYDEQYF
TRBV4-2,TRBJ2-1,few,.,TGTGCCAGCAGCCAAGAAGTAACACCCGGCTCCTACAATGAGCAGTTCTTC,CASSQEVTPGSYNEQFF
TRBV28,TRBJ1-2,once,.,TGTGCCAGCAGTTTCGGGGGCAGAAGAAACTATGGCTACACCTTC,CASSFGGRRNYGYTF
TRBV27,TRBJ1-5,.,.,TGTGCCAGCAGTTTCAGTCTCGGGGGCAATCAGCCCCAGCATTTT,CASSFSLGGNQPQHF
TRBV11-2,TRBJ2-3,.,.,TGTGCCAGCAGCGCGGGACCCCCTACGCAGTATTTT,CASSAGPPTQYF
TRBV27,TRBJ1-2,few,.,TGTGCCAGCAGTTTAGGGGGGGCCAGTGGCTACACCTTC,CASSLGGASGYTF
TRBV28,TRBJ2-5,few,.,TGTGCCAGCAGTTTATACGTTGGCGGGGGCCTCCAAGAGACCCAGTACTTC,CASSLYVGGGLQETQYF
TRBV7-9,TRBJ2-5,.,TRBD2,TGTGCCAGCAGCGTAACCTCGACTAGCGGGAAGGACAATGAGCAGTACTTC,CASSVTSTSGKDNEQYF
TRBV6-6,TRBJ2-1,.,TRBD2,TGTGCCAGCAGTTCAGGACTAGCGGGAAAAAATGAGCAGTTCTTC,CASSSGLAGKNEQFF
TRBV20-1,TRBJ2-3,once,TRBD1,TGCAGTGCTTTAAAATTGGGGACAGGGAGCACAGATACGCAGTATTTT,CSALKLGTGSTDTQYF
TRBV12-3/TRBV12-4,TRBJ1-6,few,.,TGTGCCAGCAGCCGTGGACAGAATTCACCCCTCCACTTT,CASSRGQNSPLHF
TRBV10-3,TRBJ1-6,.,.,TGTGCCATCAGTGATATGATGGCAGGAGGGGATGATAATTCACCCCTCCACTTT,CAISDMMAGGDDNSPLHF
TRBV27,TRBJ1-2,.,.,TGTGCCAGCAGTTTAATGGGAGGTGAGGGGCGAGCTAACTATGGCTACACCTTC,CASSLMGGEGRANYGYTF
TRBV12-3/TRBV12-4,TRBJ1-2,.,.,TGTGCCAGCAGTGATATTCCGGCAGGGAATGGCTACACCTTC,CASSDIPAGNGYTF
TRBV27,TRBJ1-6,.,.,TGTGCCAGCAGTTCCCCGGGATCAGGGGTCGGATCACCCCTCCACTTT,CASSSPGSGVGSPLHF
TRBV2,TRBJ2-1,.,.,TGTGCCAGCAGTGGGGGACGCCACAATGAGCAGTTCTTC,CASSGGRHNEQFF
TRBV6-5,TRBJ1-1,.,.,TGTGCCAGCAGTTACTCGATACAGCCGAACACTGAAGCTTTCTTT,CASSYSIQPNTEAFF
TRBV20-1,TRBJ2-3,.,TRBD2,TGCAGTGCTCAAAGAGCGGGGGGCGATACGCAGTATTTT,CSAQRAGGDTQYF
TRBV20-1,TRBJ2-3,.,TRBD1,TGCAGTGCTAGCCCGGGACAGTGGATCTCAGATACGCAGTATTTT,CSASPGQWISDTQYF
TRBV27,TRBJ1-1,.,.,TGTGCCAGCAGTTTATCCAGAAATATGAACACTGAAGCTTTCTTT,CASSLSRNMNTEAFF
TRBV7-9,TRBJ2-2,.,.,TGTGCCAGCAGCTCTATCGCGAACACCGGGGAGCTGTTTTTT,CASSSIANTGELFF
TRBV3-1,TRBJ2-7,.,.,TGTGCCAGCAGCCTCCAACTGCAGGACACCTACGATCAGTACTTC,CASSLQLQDTYDQYF
TRBV2,TRBJ2-3,.,.,TGTGCCGGCAGTGAAGCAGGAGATACGCAGTATTTT,CAGSEAGDTQYF
TRBV12-5,TRBJ2-1,.,.,TGTGCTAGTGGTTTGGTGTGGGAGAGCTCCTACAATGAGCAGTTCTTC,CASGLVWESSYNEQFF
TRBV7-3,TRBJ2-1,.,TRBD2,TGTGCCAGCAGCTTACTTGGGACTAGCGGGGGGAATGAGCAGTTCTTC,CASSLLGTSGGNEQFF
TRBV7-9,TRBJ2-3,.,.,TGTGCCAGCAGCTTAATAGGACTCCACGATCAGTATTTT,CASSLIGLHDQYF
TRBV6-1,TRBJ1-5,.,.,TGTGCCAGCATCCCAGGGGAGTGGGTCAATCAGCCCCAGCATTTT,CASIPGEWVNQPQHF
TRBV2,TRBJ2-5,.,TRBD2,TGTGCCAGCGGACTAGCGGGAGGGTATGAGACCCAGTACTTC,CASGLAGGYETQYF
TRBV6-5,TRBJ1-2,.,.,TGTGCCAGCACCTCGGAGGGTGGACCTATCTATGGCTACACCTTC,CASTSEGGPIYGYTF
TRBV7-8,TRBJ2-3,few,.,TGTGCCAGCAGCTTAGACCTTATAGATACGCAGTATTTT,CASSLDLIDTQYF
TRBV6-2/TRBV6-3,TRBJ2-7,.,.,TGTGCCAGCAGTTACGATGGGTTACGGTCCTACGAGCAGTACTTC,CASSYDGLRSYEQYF
TRBV3-1,TRBJ2-5,.,.,TGTGCCAGCAGCCAAGCGGTGGTTTCGACCCAGTACTTC,CASSQAVVSTQYF
TRBV20-1,TRBJ1-6,few,.,TGCAGCGTCCCATCGAACAATTCACCCCTCCACTTT,CSVPSNNSPLHF
TRBV15,TRBJ2-1,.,.,TGTGCCACCGTAAGAGGGGGTAGCTCCTACAATGAGCAGTTCTTC,CATVRGGSSYNEQFF
TRBV6-5,TRBJ1-6,.,.,TGTGCCAGCAGGGAGGGAACTAATAATTCACCCCTCCACTTT,CASREGTNNSPLHF
TRBV9,TRBJ1-5,.,.,TGTGCCAGCAGCGTAGGAGGAGGGGTTGGTCAGCCCCAGCATTTT,CASSVGGGVGQPQHF
TRBV25-1,TRBJ2-7,.,.,TGTGCCAGCAGGAGGGGGACGGACTACGAGCAGTACTTC,CASRRGTDYEQYF
TRBV4-2,TRBJ2-7,.,.,TGTGCCAGCACGGAGGGCCCCTCCTACGAGCAGTACTTC,CASTEGPSYEQYF
TRBV6-1,TRBJ2-3,.,TRBD2,TGTGCCAGCAAGACTAGCGGGGTGGCAGATACGCAGTATTTT,CASKTSGVADTQYF
TRBV20-1,TRBJ1-4,.,.,TGCAGTGCCGTATTGGACAGCTTTAATGAAAAACTGTTTTTT,CSAVLDSFNEKLFF
TRBV5-1,TRBJ2-7,.,TRBD2,TGCGCCAGCAGCTTGTCGGGGACTAAGAACTACGAGCAGTACTTC,CASSLSGTKNYEQYF
TRBV20-1,TRBJ2-1,.,.,TGCAGTGCTAGTGAGGGAGTAGGATCCTACAATGAGCAGTTCTTC,CSASEGVGSYNEQFF
TRBV15,TRBJ2-1,.,.,TGTGCCACCAGCAGAGATGGGGGCCTCGAGAGGGATGAGCAGTTCTTC,CATSRDGGLERDEQFF
TRBV25-1,TRBJ2-3,few,.,TGTGCCAGCAGTCAAGCGCGGGTTCGCACAGATACGCAGTATTTT,CASSQARVRTDTQYF
TRBV27,TRBJ1-1,few,.,TGTGCCAGCAGTTTCCACGATTTTAAGGAATCTGAAGCTTTCTTT,CASSFHDFKESEAFF
TRBV27,TRBJ1-4,.,.,TGTGCCAGCAGTTTAATAGGGTACGATGAAAAACTGTTTTTT,CASSLIGYDEKLFF
TRBV5-1,TRBJ2-5,.,.,TGCGCCAGCAGTTCTGGTGGACAGACCTTTCAAGAGACCCAGTACTTC,CASSSGGQTFQETQYF
TRBV6-1,TRBJ2-4,few,.,TGTGCCAGCAGTGAAGCACGAATAGCCAAAAACATTCAGTACTTC,CASSEARIAKNIQYF
TRBV12-5,TRBJ2-5,.,TRBD1,TGTGCTAGTGGTCCGGACAGGGGACAAGAGACCCAGTACTTC,CASGPDRGQETQYF
TRBV5-5,TRBJ2-1,few,.,TGTGCCAGCAGCTTATCACAACCCTCCTACAATGAGCAGTTCTTC,CASSLSQPSYNEQFF
TRBV29-1,TRBJ1-1,.,.,TGCAGCGCCGAGGGCCGGATGAACACTGAAGCTTTCTTT,CSAEGRMNTEAFF
TRBV4-1,TRBJ2-7,.,.,TGCGCCAGCAGCCAAGACTTGTCGGGAGCGCAGTACTTC,CASSQDLSGAQYF
TRBV20-1,TRBJ2-4,few,.,TGCAGTGCTAGTCGGGACATTCAGTACTTC,CSASRDIQYF
TRBV6-5,TRBJ2-1,.,.,TGTGCCAGCAGTGACGGGGGTAACAATGAGCAGTTCTTC,CASSDGGNNEQFF
TRBV6-1,TRBJ1-2,.,.,TGTGCCAGCAGTGAATCTGGAGCGTTCGGCTATGGCTACACCTTC,CASSESGAFGYGYTF
TRBV5-1,TRBJ2-3,few,TRBD2,TGCGCCAGCAGCTTGATCGCGGCGGGACTAGCGGGCACAGATACGCAGTATTTT,CASSLIAAGLAGTDTQYF
TRBV6-2/TRBV6-3,TRBJ1-2,.,.,TGTGCCACCTCAAGTGCTCATGGCTACACCTTC,CATSSAHGYTF
TRBV9,TRBJ2-6,.,.,TGTGCCAGCAGCGTAGATGACGGGGAGTACTCTGGGGCCAACGTCCTGACTTTC,CASSVDDGEYSGANVLTF